The present T cell receptor beta chain was sequenced within a study of T cells in Graves' hyperthyroidism and ophthalmopathy. Germline V gene sequence: CDR1 SGHTA, CDR2 FQGNSA. This CDR3 has 14 amino acids. The V and J ends lost 1 base and 3 bases respectively, with 10 bases between them. This clonotype was seen more than once but under ten times. A NOSPECS grade of at least 4, a Clinical Activity Score of at least 3 and duration under 3 months were recorded in ophthalmopathy patients. Amplification of TCR beta CDR3 regions was performed using RNA transcripts as template. The HTBI primer set drove a first-round RT-PCR of the TCR CDR3. TCRdb reprocessed the multiplex PCR reads via MiXCR and lists one record per CDR3 protein. The table shows 500,000 or so distinct CDR3 sequences, with about 16% occurring only once.

The TCR originated in a woman under 40 with Graves' ophthalmopathy. The chain is built from TRBV7-2 and TRBJ2-7, with D tentatively TRBD2 (5 bases). The sequenced sample was blood. CDR3 DNA sequence: TGTGCCAGCAGCTTAGGAGGAGGTGTCTACGAGCAGTACTTC. Protein sequence: CASSLGGGVYEQYF.